The 23 T cell receptor beta chains reported below all come from one sample, sequenced in a study of control samples from healthy donors and cancer patients. The table came from immunoSEQ multiplex PCR; TCRdb's copy has only in-frame clones and leaves some out. Altogether 150,000 to 200,000 clones are present, around 91% being singletons, with the ten largest covering about 1.6%. The specimen sequenced was blood. The receptors were sampled from a woman between 25 and 40 years old in good health.

The rearrangement links TRBV5-4 to TRBJ2-2; TRBD2 agrees at 7 bases. The V gene end was trimmed by 3 bases and the J gene end by 6 bases; junction bases not matched to a gene: 5. Germline V gene data show CDR1 as SGHNT and CDR2 as YYREEE (reference sequence). The CDR3 totals 14 residues. The CDR3 bases are TGTGCCAGCAGCTACACGACTAGCCCCGGGGAGCTGTTTTTT. As protein: CASSYTTSPGELFF.

The chain is built from TRBV10-2 and TRBJ1-2, with 12 bases aligning to TRBD1. Trimming cost V 3 bases and J 8 bases; bases outside gene matches: 4. Germline assignment: CDR1 WSHSY and CDR2 SAAADI. The CDR3 totals 14 residues. In DNA form, the CDR3 reads TGCGCCAGCAGTGAAAGGGACAGGGGGCAAGGCTACACCTTC. Protein sequence: CASSERDRGQGYTF.

The V call is TRBV5-3, the J call TRBJ1-4, with 7 bases that match TRBD1. TRBV5-3 is an ORF; its function is uncertain. V lost 3 bases to trimming and J lost 4 bases; unmatched junction nucleotides: 3. This CDR3 has 14 residues. This chain's CDR3 is CARSSGQDNEKLFF. The CDR3 DNA follows: TGTGCCAGAAGCTCTGGACAGGATAATGAAAAACTGTTTTTT.

The rearrangement uses TRBV6-1 and TRBJ2-7; TRBD1 matches at 11 bases. The CDR3 runs to 15 residues. Germline V gene data show CDR1 as MNHNS and CDR2 as SASEGT. V lost 3 bases, J lost 4 bases, and 5 bases stayed unmatched. For the CDR3, the DNA is TGTGCCAGCAGTGACCGGGACAGGGGGTCTTACGAGCAGTACTTC. As protein: CASSDRDRGSYEQYF.

This chain links TRBV7-3 with TRBJ1-1; D might be TRBD1 (6 bases). The CDR3 totals 14 residues. CDR1 and CDR2 (germline): SGHTA, FQGTGA. V lost 4 bases and J 0 bases, leaving 9 bases between the germline ends. The DNA for the CDR3 is TGTGCCAGCAGCTACGGGGGCATGAACACTGAAGCTTTCTTT. As protein: CASSYGGMNTEAFF.

The chain combines TRBV30 with TRBJ2-1; 11 nucleotides align to TRBD1. The CDR3 loop spans 12 amino acids. Germline loops: CDR1 GTSNPN, CDR2 SVGIG (reference sequence). With 3 bases clipped from V and 9 bases from J, the junction kept 1 base outside the gene matches. CDR3 in DNA: TGTGCCTGGAGGGGACAGGGGGGTGAGCAGTTCTTC. This sequence encodes CAWRGQGGEQFF.

This chain joins TRBV28 and TRBJ1-1; possible D gene TRBD1, 5 bases. Germline values: CDR1 MDHEN, CDR2 SYDVKM. The V gene lost 3 bases and the J gene lost 1 base, with 12 bases spanning the gap. This CDR3 region has 15 residues. The CDR3 coding sequence is TGTGCCAGCAGTTTTCCCGACAGCCGGAACACTGAAGCTTTCTTT. Protein product: CASSFPDSRNTEAFF.

As regards this clone: This specimen includes other DNA sequences encoding the same CDR3. The chain's CDR3 is CASSLTGGNTEAFF. In nucleotides, the CDR3 is TGTGCCAGCAGCTTAACCGGGGGGAACACTGAAGCTTTCTTT. V and J are TRBV7-9 and TRBJ1-1; a weak D match, TRBD1 (5 bases). Trimming took 2 bases from V and 1 from J, leaving 8 bases between them. The CDR3 runs to 14 residues. Germline lookup yields CDR1 SEHNR and CDR2 FQNEAQ (reference sequence). The variable domain in full, with the rest retrieved from reference TRBV7-9 and TRBJ1-1, is DTGVSQNPRHKITKRGQNVTFRCDPISEHNRLYWYRQTLGQGPEFLTYFQNEAQLEKSRLLSDRFSAERPKGSFSTLEIQRTEQGDSAMYLCASSLTGGNTEAFFGQGTRLTVV.

The count of this clone is one. The chain combines TRBV5-6 with TRBJ1-2, with 9 bases matching TRBD1. The germline CDR1 and CDR2 sequences are SGHDT and YYEEEE. J was trimmed by 4 bases and V by 4 bases; bases with no gene match: 11. This CDR3 comprises 16 residues. The CDR3 protein is CASSVAGTGWGYGYTF. The CDR3 DNA sequence: TGTGCCAGCAGCGTGGCCGGGACAGGGTGGGGCTATGGCTACACCTTC.

This clone was observed a single time. The J gene is TRBJ2-3, the V gene TRBV5-1; 9 bases fit TRBD1. CDR1 is SGHRS, CDR2 YFSETQ, per germline. V gave up 3 bases and J gave up 4 bases; unmatched junction bases: 6. This CDR3 spans 15 amino acids. The CDR3 protein is CASSSQGARSDTQYF. The CDR3 region has the DNA TGCGCCAGCAGCTCACAGGGGGCGCGATCAGATACGCAGTATTTT.

J is TRBJ1-5 and V is TRBV5-1; TRBD1 aligns across 9 bases. CDR1 SGHRS and CDR2 YFSETQ come from the germline V gene. J was trimmed by 4 bases and V by 4 bases; bases with no gene match: 3. This CDR3 spans 14 amino acids. The CDR3 DNA reads TGCGCCAGCAGCAAGACAGGGGGGAATCAGCCCCAGCATTTT. Protein product: CASSKTGGNQPQHF.

The V call is TRBV2, the J call TRBJ2-7, with TRBD1 identical over 7 bases. The ends lost 1 base at V and 5 bases at J; junction bases unmatched: 11. There are 16 residues in the CDR3. Germline CDR1 and CDR2: SNHLY and FYNNEI. This chain's CDR3 is CASSEGSTGVHNEQYF. The CDR3 bases are TGTGCCAGCAGTGAAGGAAGTACAGGGGTACACAACGAGCAGTACTTC.

As regards this clone: The same CDR3 is also encoded by other DNA sequences in this sample. This chain connects TRBV15 to TRBJ1-4; D gene uncertain. Trimming left V 0 bases short and J 0 bases short, with 5 bases between. The CDR3 has 15 amino acids. Germline V gene sequence: CDR1 LNHNV, CDR2 YYDKDF (reference sequence). The CDR3 coding sequence is TGTGCCACCAGCAGAGATCGTGCAACTAATGAAAAACTGTTTTTT. Amino acids: CATSRDRATNEKLFF. The full variable domain, its missing parts supplied by reference TRBV15 and TRBJ1-4, is DAMVIQNPRYQVTQFGKPVTLSCSQTLNHNVMYWYQQKSSQAPKLLFHYYDKDFNNEADTPDNFQSRRPNTSFCFLDIRSPGLGDTAMYLCATSRDRATNEKLFFGSGTQLSVL.

The gene calls are TRBV10-1 and TRBJ2-1; TRBD2 aligns across 7 bases. The CDR3 is made up of 13 amino acids. After removal of 7 bases from V and 9 bases from J, the junction contained 9 bases not matched to a gene. Germline CDR1 is WNHNN and CDR2 is SYGVQD (reference sequence). This CDR3 reads CASNGGRDGEQFF. The CDR3 DNA reads as TGCGCCAGCAACGGCGGGAGAGACGGTGAGCAGTTCTTC.

V usage is TRBV6-2 or TRBV6-3 and J usage is TRBJ1-1, with D unclear. V was shortened by 5 bases and J by 1 base, with 8 bases between the two germline ends. The CDR3 totals 13 residues. CDR1 is MNHEY, CDR2 SVGEGT, per germline. This CDR3 reads CASSRVTNTEAFF. CDR3 coding DNA: TGTGCCAGCAGTAGGGTCACGAACACTGAAGCTTTCTTT.

This clone was counted once. The V and J genes are TRBV19 and TRBJ2-3; D remains ambiguous. The CDR3 covers 15 residues. The germline gives CDR1 LNHDA, CDR2 SQIVND (reference sequence). V was pared by 3 bases and J by 2 bases, with 12 bases between. The CDR3 DNA follows: TGTGCCAGTAGTATCCATGGCTGGGACACAGATACGCAGTATTTT. This translates into CASSIHGWDTDTQYF.

This rearrangement joins TRBV19 to TRBJ2-7; D is unclear. The CDR3 loop spans 13 amino acids. Deletions cut 1 base from V and 3 bases from J, with 7 bases between. Germline CDR1 reads LNHDA; CDR2 reads SQIVND (reference sequence). The CDR3 nucleotides read TGTGCCAGTAGTATAGGGATAAGCTACGAGCAGTACTTC. Translating gives CASSIGISYEQYF.

This chain joins TRBV11-2 and TRBJ1-2; unclear D gene. CDR3 length equals 13 residues. Germline-derived CDR1 and CDR2 are SGHAT and FQNNGV. V was cut by 1 base and J by 7 bases, with 10 bases left in between. The CDR3 DNA reads as TGTGCCAGCAGCTTAGTCTCGGAAAGTGGCTACACCTTC. It encodes CASSLVSESGYTF.

The V gene is TRBV15, the J gene TRBJ1-5; 7 bases are shared with TRBD1. The trim removed 0 bases at V and 1 base at J, leaving 3 bases unmatched. The CDR3 is 16 residues long. The germline CDR1 and CDR2 sequences are LNHNV and YYDKDF (reference sequence). The CDR3 loop reads CATSRDPGQSNQPQHF. CDR3 coding DNA: TGTGCCACCAGCAGAGATCCGGGACAGAGCAATCAGCCCCAGCATTTT.

This sequence joins TRBV15 and TRBJ1-5; 8 bases match TRBD1. The CDR3 has 16 residues. The germline CDR1 and CDR2 sequences are LNHNV and YYDKDF (reference sequence). V lost 1 base, J lost 6 bases, and 8 bases stayed unmatched. The CDR3 here is CATSRATGEGGQPQHF. In DNA form, the CDR3 reads TGTGCCACCAGCAGAGCGACAGGGGAGGGCGGTCAGCCCCAGCATTTT.

The V and J genes are TRBV14 and TRBJ1-4; the D is unclear. Germline lookup yields CDR1 SGHDN and CDR2 FVKESK. V lost 0 bases and J lost 8, with 13 bases in between. CDR3 length: 15 residues. CDR3 amino acids: CASSQDTARWEKLFF. CDR3 sequence (DNA): TGTGCCAGCAGCCAAGACACAGCCCGGTGGGAAAAACTGTTTTTT.

The genes are TRBV15 and TRBJ2-1; 9 nucleotides align to TRBD2. Per germline, CDR1 LNHNV and CDR2 YYDKDF (reference sequence). With V trimmed by 1 base and J by 4 bases, 8 bases remained unmatched. The CDR3 has 17 residues. CDR3 nucleotides: TGTGCCACCAGCAGAGTAGCGGGAGACTACATTTACAATGAGCAGTTCTTC. Its translation: CATSRVAGDYIYNEQFF.

The chain recombines TRBV15 with TRBJ2-5, with TRBD2 identical over 7 bases. V dropped 3 bases and J dropped 1; count of bases not matched to a gene: 8. The CDR3 is 16 residues long. Germline V CDR1 and CDR2: LNHNV, YYDKDF (reference sequence). The CDR3 sequence: CATSRSRASGQETQYF. The CDR3 nucleotides read TGTGCCACCAGCAGGTCAAGGGCTAGCGGCCAAGAGACCCAGTACTTC. The full variable domain, rest sourced from reference TRBV15 and TRBJ2-5, is DAMVIQNPRYQVTQFGKPVTLSCSQTLNHNVMYWYQQKSSQAPKLLFHYYDKDFNNEADTPDNFQSRRPNTSFCFLDIRSPGLGDTAMYLCATSRSRASGQETQYFGPGTRLLVL.